This is a list of T cell receptor beta chains from one sample in a study of T cell responses to AZD1222 COVID-19 vaccine. Using immunoSEQ multiplex PCR, the repertoire was profiled, and TCRdb retains in-frame clones only, with some absent. The sample lists roughly 51,000 clones; 89% were seen once. Sample: peripheral blood, taken 28 days after the second AZD1222 dose. The origin of the receptors is an adult who received the AZD1222 COVID-19 vaccine. Each CDR3 is given with its conserved first and last residue. Each record gives: clone size, V gene, J gene, D gene, CDR3 DNA, CDR3 protein. A D gene is named only where the DNA matches it firmly. Some rows mark clone size as missing; the rest say once, few, many or name a class of expanded clone.

clone_size: -; v_call: TRBV19; j_call: TRBJ1-3; d_call: -; cdr3_nt: TGTGCCAGTAACCCGGACAGCTCTGGAAACACCATATATTTT; cdr3_aa: CASNPDSSGNTIYF
clone_size: once; v_call: TRBV7-7; j_call: TRBJ2-1; d_call: TRBD2; cdr3_nt: TGTGCTAGCAGCTTAGAACCACCGACTAGCGGGAGGGGGTCCTACAATGAGCAGTTCTTC; cdr3_aa: CASSLEPPTSGRGSYNEQFF
clone_size: -; v_call: TRBV11-2; j_call: TRBJ2-5; d_call: TRBD1; cdr3_nt: TGTGCCAGCAGCTCTAGGACAGGCGGCGAGACCCAGTACTTC; cdr3_aa: CASSSRTGGETQYF
clone_size: -; v_call: TRBV27; j_call: TRBJ2-3; d_call: -; cdr3_nt: TGTGCCAGCAGTTTGAGGCCGAGATTCGGCACAGATACGCAGTATTTT; cdr3_aa: CASSLRPRFGTDTQYF
clone_size: -; v_call: TRBV2; j_call: TRBJ1-4; d_call: -; cdr3_nt: TGTGCCAGCAGTGAAGGTGGCCGGGGAAAACTGTTTTTT; cdr3_aa: CASSEGGRGKLFF
clone_size: -; v_call: TRBV18; j_call: TRBJ1-2; d_call: -; cdr3_nt: TGTGCCAGCTCACCCCGAGAGCTAGCAGAAGGCTACACCTTC; cdr3_aa: CASSPRELAEGYTF
clone_size: -; v_call: TRBV11-3; j_call: TRBJ2-1; d_call: TRBD2; cdr3_nt: TGTGCCAGCAGCGTAGGCGGGACTAGCGCGTACAATGAGCAGTTCTTC; cdr3_aa: CASSVGGTSAYNEQFF
clone_size: -; v_call: TRBV11-2; j_call: TRBJ1-6; d_call: -; cdr3_nt: TGTGCCAGCAGCTTCGCCGGTTATAATTCACCCCTCCACTTT; cdr3_aa: CASSFAGYNSPLHF
clone_size: -; v_call: TRBV19; j_call: TRBJ1-5; d_call: TRBD1; cdr3_nt: TGTGCCAGTACCTCGGACAGGGTCGATCAGCCCCAGCATTTT; cdr3_aa: CASTSDRVDQPQHF
clone_size: few; v_call: TRBV11-3; j_call: TRBJ1-3; d_call: -; cdr3_nt: TGTGCCAGCAGTACAGGAATTGGAAACACCATATATTTT; cdr3_aa: CASSTGIGNTIYF
clone_size: few; v_call: TRBV15; j_call: TRBJ1-2; d_call: -; cdr3_nt: TGTGCCACCAGCATCGGGCGGGCCTTGGGCTATGGCTACACCTTC; cdr3_aa: CATSIGRALGYGYTF
clone_size: -; v_call: TRBV18; j_call: TRBJ2-5; d_call: -; cdr3_nt: TGTGCCAGCTCCCCAAGCCATCCTCCCGGGGGGACCCAGTACTTC; cdr3_aa: CASSPSHPPGGTQYF
clone_size: -; v_call: TRBV3-1/TRBV3-2; j_call: TRBJ2-3; d_call: TRBD2; cdr3_nt: TGTGCCAGCAGCACTAGCGGGAGGGCCCGCCTCACAGATACGCAGTATTTT; cdr3_aa: CASSTSGRARLTDTQYF
clone_size: -; v_call: TRBV6-2/TRBV6-3; j_call: TRBJ2-4; d_call: TRBD2; cdr3_nt: TGTGCCAGCAGCTTGGGACTAGCTGGGGACATTCAGTACTTC; cdr3_aa: CASSLGLAGDIQYF
clone_size: -; v_call: TRBV3-1/TRBV3-2; j_call: TRBJ1-5; d_call: TRBD1; cdr3_nt: TGTGCCAGCAGCCAGACCAGGGGGCGCGGGCAGCCCCAGCATTTT; cdr3_aa: CASSQTRGRGQPQHF
clone_size: -; v_call: TRBV19; j_call: TRBJ2-7; d_call: TRBD2; cdr3_nt: TGTGCCAGTAGCTCCGTCGGGAGGAGGAACGAGCAGTACTTC; cdr3_aa: CASSSVGRRNEQYF
clone_size: once; v_call: TRBV29-1; j_call: TRBJ1-2; d_call: -; cdr3_nt: TGCAGCGTTGAAGAGCAGGGTGTCGGCTACACCTTC; cdr3_aa: CSVEEQGVGYTF
clone_size: -; v_call: TRBV6-4; j_call: TRBJ1-3; d_call: -; cdr3_nt: TGTGCCAGCAGTGACGGTTGGAGGGTTGGGACTGGAAACACCATATATTTT; cdr3_aa: CASSDGWRVGTGNTIYF
clone_size: -; v_call: TRBV7-6; j_call: TRBJ1-4; d_call: -; cdr3_nt: TGTGCCAGCAGCTTAACCCGGGGAGCGGCGGAAAAACTGTTTTTT; cdr3_aa: CASSLTRGAAEKLFF
clone_size: once; v_call: TRBV5-1; j_call: TRBJ2-5; d_call: TRBD1; cdr3_nt: TGCGCCAGCAGCTTCATACAGGGGACCCAAGAGACCCAGTACTTC; cdr3_aa: CASSFIQGTQETQYF
clone_size: once; v_call: TRBV5-5; j_call: TRBJ1-1; d_call: TRBD1; cdr3_nt: TGTGCCAGCAGCTTAACCAGACAGGGGAGTGCTGAAGCTTTCTTT; cdr3_aa: CASSLTRQGSAEAFF
clone_size: -; v_call: TRBV4-3; j_call: TRBJ2-3; d_call: -; cdr3_nt: TGCGCCAGCAGCCAAGACCCCAGACCCCCAGCGCCCTGGGGGACAGATACGCAGTATTTT; cdr3_aa: CASSQDPRPPAPWGTDTQYF
clone_size: once; v_call: TRBV5-5; j_call: TRBJ2-2; d_call: TRBD1; cdr3_nt: TGTGCCAGCAGCGAAGTCAGGGGGCCCACCGGGGAGCTGTTTTTT; cdr3_aa: CASSEVRGPTGELFF
clone_size: -; v_call: TRBV5-6; j_call: TRBJ2-1; d_call: TRBD2; cdr3_nt: TGTGCCAGCAGCTCCGGGACTAGCGTGATCAATGAGCAGTTCTTC; cdr3_aa: CASSSGTSVINEQFF
clone_size: -; v_call: TRBV6-5; j_call: TRBJ2-3; d_call: -; cdr3_nt: TGTGCCAGCAGCGCCGGGACTTACTCGGATACGCAGTATTTT; cdr3_aa: CASSAGTYSDTQYF
clone_size: -; v_call: TRBV6-5; j_call: TRBJ1-5; d_call: -; cdr3_nt: TGTGCCAGCAGTCCCAAGAGAGCCGATGGGCCCCAGCATTTT; cdr3_aa: CASSPKRADGPQHF
clone_size: -; v_call: TRBV29-1; j_call: TRBJ1-2; d_call: -; cdr3_nt: TGCAGCGTCCACCTAGGGGGTGGCTACACCTTC; cdr3_aa: CSVHLGGGYTF
clone_size: -; v_call: TRBV7-2; j_call: TRBJ2-7; d_call: TRBD1; cdr3_nt: TGTGCCAGCAGGGGGACAGGGTACGGCTCCTACGAGCAGTACTTC; cdr3_aa: CASRGTGYGSYEQYF
clone_size: -; v_call: TRBV6-2/TRBV6-3; j_call: TRBJ1-4; d_call: -; cdr3_nt: TGTGCCAGCAGTTACTCTGCTTCGATGGGAAAACTGTTTTTT; cdr3_aa: CASSYSASMGKLFF
clone_size: -; v_call: TRBV6-5; j_call: TRBJ2-2; d_call: -; cdr3_nt: TGTGCGTCGGCGGGACAGCCGAATTTCGGCGGGGAGCTGTTTTTT; cdr3_aa: CASAGQPNFGGELFF
clone_size: -; v_call: TRBV11-3; j_call: TRBJ2-5; d_call: -; cdr3_nt: TGTGCCAGCAGCTTAGCCCCTCGGAGCAGGGGCTTACAAGAGACCCAGTACTTC; cdr3_aa: CASSLAPRSRGLQETQYF
clone_size: -; v_call: TRBV10-2; j_call: TRBJ2-2; d_call: -; cdr3_nt: TGCGCCAGCAGCCGGGGGCAGCCGAACACCGGGGAGCTGTTTTTT; cdr3_aa: CASSRGQPNTGELFF
clone_size: -; v_call: TRBV6-5; j_call: TRBJ2-7; d_call: TRBD2; cdr3_nt: TGTGCCAGCCCCCCCCCTAGCGGAGTCGAGCAGTACTTC; cdr3_aa: CASPPPSGVEQYF
clone_size: once; v_call: TRBV14; j_call: TRBJ2-3; d_call: TRBD1; cdr3_nt: TGTGCCAGCAGCCAAGCGATGCAGGGGGTCACAGATACGCAGTATTTT; cdr3_aa: CASSQAMQGVTDTQYF
clone_size: -; v_call: TRBV2; j_call: TRBJ1-1; d_call: TRBD1; cdr3_nt: TGTGCCAGCAGTGTGGGACAGACGATGAACACTGAAGCTTTCTTT; cdr3_aa: CASSVGQTMNTEAFF
clone_size: -; v_call: TRBV18; j_call: TRBJ1-2; d_call: TRBD1; cdr3_nt: TGTGCCAGCTCACTACAGGGGCAGACGGTTTCAGATGGCTACACCTTC; cdr3_aa: CASSLQGQTVSDGYTF
clone_size: -; v_call: TRBV2; j_call: TRBJ2-5; d_call: -; cdr3_nt: TGTGCCAGCACCATATTGGGTGGGGCCCTCCAAGAGACCCAGTACTTC; cdr3_aa: CASTILGGALQETQYF
clone_size: -; v_call: TRBV7-8; j_call: TRBJ1-2; d_call: -; cdr3_nt: TGTGCCAGCAGCACCCGGACAGTCGGAGGGTATGGCTACACCTTC; cdr3_aa: CASSTRTVGGYGYTF
clone_size: -; v_call: TRBV7-9; j_call: TRBJ2-3; d_call: -; cdr3_nt: TGTGCCAGCAGCTTAGCGGGGCAGAGCACAGATACGCAGTATTTT; cdr3_aa: CASSLAGQSTDTQYF
clone_size: -; v_call: TRBV10-3; j_call: TRBJ1-1; d_call: -; cdr3_nt: TGTGCCATCAGTGAGGGTGAGTGGAAGGCTTTCTTT; cdr3_aa: CAISEGEWKAFF
clone_size: -; v_call: TRBV24-1; j_call: TRBJ1-2; d_call: TRBD1; cdr3_nt: TGTGCCACCAGTGATTCGCAGACAGGGAAATATGGCTACACCTTC; cdr3_aa: CATSDSQTGKYGYTF
clone_size: -; v_call: TRBV18; j_call: TRBJ1-3; d_call: TRBD1; cdr3_nt: TGTGCCAGCTCACCCCGGGCAGGGGGAACTGGAAACACCATATATTTT; cdr3_aa: CASSPRAGGTGNTIYF
clone_size: -; v_call: TRBV9; j_call: TRBJ2-1; d_call: TRBD2; cdr3_nt: TGTGCCAGCAGCGTAGATCGTAGCGGGAGGGCCTTGAATGAGCAGTTCTTC; cdr3_aa: CASSVDRSGRALNEQFF
clone_size: -; v_call: TRBV19; j_call: TRBJ1-6; d_call: -; cdr3_nt: TGTGCCAGTAGTATAGACAGGAGGAATTCACCCCTCCACTTT; cdr3_aa: CASSIDRRNSPLHF
clone_size: -; v_call: TRBV5-1; j_call: TRBJ2-5; d_call: -; cdr3_nt: TGCGCCAGCAGCTCAGGTCAAGAGACCCAGTACTTC; cdr3_aa: CASSSGQETQYF
clone_size: -; v_call: TRBV11-2; j_call: TRBJ1-6; d_call: -; cdr3_nt: TGTGCCAGCAGCTTAGATAGGATAGGGGAAGATTCACCCCTCCACTTT; cdr3_aa: CASSLDRIGEDSPLHF
clone_size: -; v_call: TRBV3-1/TRBV3-2; j_call: TRBJ1-2; d_call: -; cdr3_nt: TGTGCCAGCAGCCAATCAGCTTTTAACTATGGCTACACCTTC; cdr3_aa: CASSQSAFNYGYTF